This T cell receptor (beta chain) was obtained from a study of CD8 T cells in ankylosing spondylitis. Overall study results and limits: Researchers report that disease-linked clones proved CD8+ and relatively rare in peripheral blood. In ankylosing spondylitis patients, matched synovial fluid reportedly showed significant enrichment of disease-linked clones. A TCR beta motif of seven or eight highly homologous variants appeared characteristic of ankylosing spondylitis blood. Prior work had noted some motif variants in reactive arthritis blood and synovial fluid.

Making the TCR beta libraries involved quantitative 5'-RACE with molecular barcodes. TCRdb reanalysed the 5' RACE reads using MiXCR and keeps one entry per CDR3 protein. The profile shows roughly 370,000 distinct CDR3 sequences, 20% to 25% of them singletons. With regard to this clonotype: Its antigen is not known.

CDR1 is SGHRS, CDR2 YFSETQ, per germline. The V gene lost 2 bases and the J gene lost 0 bases, with 9 bases spanning the gap. The CDR3 is 15 residues long. The genes are TRBV5-1 and TRBJ2-1; D not resolved. Sequencing used blood, either unsorted or a sorted T cell fraction (not recorded which). This TCR derives from a male donor with ankylosing spondylitis. The CDR3 reads CASSFTSRSYNEQFF. CDR3 bases: TGCGCCAGCAGCTTTACGAGTCGCTCCTACAATGAGCAGTTCTTC. Based on the CDR3 plus reference TRBV5-1 and TRBJ2-1, the full variable domain is KAGVTQTPRYLIKTRGQQVTLSCSPISGHRSVSWYQQTPGQGLQFLFEYFSETQRNKGNFPGRFSGRQFSNSRSEMNVSTLELGDSALYLCASSFTSRSYNEQFFGPGTRLTVL.